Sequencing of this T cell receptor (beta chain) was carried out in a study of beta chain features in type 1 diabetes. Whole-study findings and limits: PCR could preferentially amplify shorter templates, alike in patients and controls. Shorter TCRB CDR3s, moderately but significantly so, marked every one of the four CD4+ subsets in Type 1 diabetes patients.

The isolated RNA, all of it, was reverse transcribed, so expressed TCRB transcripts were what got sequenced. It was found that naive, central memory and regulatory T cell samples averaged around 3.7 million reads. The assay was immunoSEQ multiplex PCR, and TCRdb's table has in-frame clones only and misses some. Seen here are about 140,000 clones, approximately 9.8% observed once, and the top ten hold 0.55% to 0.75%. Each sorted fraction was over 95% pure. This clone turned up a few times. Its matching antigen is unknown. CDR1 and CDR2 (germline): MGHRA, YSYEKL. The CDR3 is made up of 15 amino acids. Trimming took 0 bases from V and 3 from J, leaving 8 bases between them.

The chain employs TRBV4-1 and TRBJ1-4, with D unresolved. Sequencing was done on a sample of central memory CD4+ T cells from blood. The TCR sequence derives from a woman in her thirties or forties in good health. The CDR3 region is CASSQEAASNEKLFF. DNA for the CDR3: TGCGCCAGCAGCCAAGAGGCGGCGTCTAATGAAAAACTGTTTTTT.